The 31 T cell receptor beta chains below come from one sample, sequenced in a study of control samples from healthy donors and cancer patients. Libraries were prepared by immunoSEQ multiplex PCR; TCRdb keeps only in-frame clonotypes and omits some of them. This sample has 150,000 or so clones, with 80% to 95% found just once. The sample consisted of blood. These receptors came from a man between 18 and 29 years old in good health.

The rearrangement uses TRBV24-1 and TRBJ2-7; 10 positions agree with TRBD1. V shed 4 bases, J shed 2 bases, and the junction held 22 bases outside the gene matches. CDR3 length: 21 amino acids. CDR1 and CDR2 (germline): KGHDR, SFDVKD. The chain's CDR3 is CATSDFNGTGETGLLTYEQYF. For the CDR3, the DNA is TGTGCCACCAGTGACTTTAACGGGACAGGGGAAACAGGACTACTAACCTACGAGCAGTACTTC.

This rearrangement joins TRBV5-4 to TRBJ2-1; TRBD2 aligns across 8 bases. Germline loops: CDR1 SGHNT, CDR2 YYREEE (reference sequence). The CDR3 totals 13 residues. With 7 bases clipped from V and 8 bases from J, the junction kept 8 bases outside the gene matches. Written as DNA, the CDR3 is TGTGCCAGCCGTCCTAGCGGGTTCGATGAGCAGTTCTTC. It yields the protein CASRPSGFDEQFF.

The rearrangement links TRBV19 to TRBJ1-1; D is possibly TRBD1 (5 bases). The CDR3 contains 15 residues. Germline assignment: CDR1 LNHDA and CDR2 SQIVND (reference sequence). V lost 4 bases, J lost 1 base, and 13 bases lay in between. The CDR3 protein is CASSNQGARNTEAFF. For the CDR3, the DNA is TGTGCCAGTAGTAATCAAGGGGCGAGGAACACTGAAGCTTTCTTT.

J is TRBJ1-1 and V is TRBV30; possible D gene TRBD1, 5 bases. This CDR3 has 13 residues. Germline CDR1 is GTSNPN and CDR2 is SVGIG (reference sequence). V shed 0 bases and J shed 7 bases, with 12 bases lying between them. DNA for the CDR3: TGTGCCTGGAGTGTAGGCCGCGGGGGTGAAGCTTTCTTT. It translates to CAWSVGRGGEAFF.

This clone was seen more than once but under ten times. The chain links TRBV5-4 to TRBJ2-5, with 9 bases lining up with TRBD2. CDR1 SGHNT and CDR2 YYREEE come from the germline V gene (reference sequence). After removal of 2 bases from V and 0 bases from J, the junction contained 2 bases not matched to a gene. This CDR3 spans 15 amino acids. The CDR3 region is CASSLSGGYQETQYF. The CDR3 DNA reads as TGTGCCAGCAGCTTAAGCGGGGGGTACCAAGAGACCCAGTACTTC.

The gene calls are TRBV30 and TRBJ2-5; 11 bases are shared with TRBD1. This CDR3 region has 15 residues. The trim removed 0 bases at V and 13 bases at J, leaving 13 bases unmatched. Germline CDR1 and CDR2: GTSNPN and SVGIG (reference sequence). The CDR3 coding sequence is TGTGCCTGGAGTGTAGGGTTTTTTGGGACAGGGGGTCTGTACTTC. Translating gives CAWSVGFFGTGGLYF.

This chain links TRBV15 with TRBJ2-2; D gene uncertain. Germline CDR1 LNHNV, CDR2 YYDKDF (reference sequence). With 9 bases removed from V and 0 bases from J, the gap between germline ends came to 17 bases. This CDR3 spans 16 amino acids. Written as DNA, the CDR3 is TGTGCCACACCCAAGACCAGAGGCACGAACACCGGGGAGCTGTTTTTT. Residues: CATPKTRGTNTGELFF.

The V gene is TRBV6-1, the J gene TRBJ2-3; no reliable D call. Germline-derived CDR1 and CDR2 are MNHNS and SASEGT. This CDR3 contains 16 residues. V was clipped by 6 bases and J by 6 bases, with 22 bases between them. The CDR3 DNA follows: TGTGCCAGCAGGGAACCCCTCGGGCCGAAGGCGGATACGCAGTATTTT. It encodes CASREPLGPKADTQYF.

V and J are TRBV7-3 and TRBJ2-3, with 11 positions matching TRBD2. Losses at the gene ends were 3 bases for V and 2 bases for J; bases not matched to a gene: 7. This CDR3 has 17 amino acids. Germline values: CDR1 SGHTA, CDR2 FQGTGA. For the CDR3, the DNA is TGTGCCAGCAGCTTTAAAGGGACTAGCGGATCCACAGATACGCAGTATTTT. Amino acids: CASSFKGTSGSTDTQYF.

This chain joins TRBV7-9 and TRBJ2-7; D is undetermined. The CDR3 loop spans 15 amino acids. Germline CDR1 and CDR2: SEHNR and FQNEAQ (reference sequence). Trimming removed 1 base at V and 0 bases at J, with 10 bases between. As DNA, the CDR3 is TGTGCCAGCAGCTTAGTTTCGGAGAGCTCCTACGAGCAGTACTTC. Translating it yields CASSLVSESSYEQYF.

This clone occurred once. The chain is built from TRBV15 and TRBJ1-4; D gene ambiguous. Looked up from germline, CDR1 is LNHNV and CDR2 is YYDKDF (reference sequence). This CDR3 region has 14 residues. The germline V and J ends were trimmed by 1 base and 7 bases, with 10 bases remaining between them. CDR3 amino acids: CATSRVRASEKLFF. For the CDR3, the DNA is TGTGCCACCAGCAGAGTGCGGGCCTCTGAAAAACTGTTTTTT.

The J gene is TRBJ2-3, the V gene TRBV5-5; D is undetermined. The CDR3 totals 12 residues. Germline values: CDR1 SGHKS, CDR2 YYEKEE (reference sequence). V was clipped by 4 bases and J by 4 bases, with 7 bases between them. CDR3 protein: CASSLRADTQYF. The CDR3 coding sequence is TGTGCCAGCAGCCTTCGGGCAGATACGCAGTATTTT.

The genes are TRBV15 and TRBJ1-2, with D hard to call. Per the germline V gene, CDR1 is LNHNV and CDR2 is YYDKDF (reference sequence). The V and J ends lost 0 bases and 2 bases respectively, with 7 bases between them. The CDR3 length is 14 residues. This CDR3 is CATSRDGGNYGYTF. The CDR3 DNA is TGTGCCACCAGCAGAGATGGAGGGAACTATGGCTACACCTTC.

This sequence joins TRBV9 and TRBJ2-5, with 8 nucleotides matching TRBD1. V was pared by 0 bases and J by 3 bases, with 4 bases of the junction left unmatched. The CDR3 runs 15 residues. CDR1 is SGDLS, CDR2 YYNGEE, per germline. The CDR3 DNA reads as TGTGCCAGCAGCGTAGATGTGACAGGGGAAGAGACCCAGTACTTC. As protein: CASSVDVTGEETQYF.

V is TRBV4-1 and J is TRBJ2-3; 14 bases line up with TRBD2. With V trimmed by 6 bases and J by 6 bases, 11 bases remained unmatched. The CDR3 runs 17 residues. Germline CDR1 MGHRA, CDR2 YSYEKL. CDR3 DNA sequence: TGCGCCAGCAGTCGCACGTCGACTAGCGGGAGGGGGGATACGCAGTATTTT. It is translated as CASSRTSTSGRGDTQYF.

The chain combines TRBV5-4 with TRBJ2-1; D not certain. Germline V lookup: CDR1 SGHNT, CDR2 YYREEE (reference sequence). Between the trimmed V and J ends, which lost 3 bases and 9 bases, there was a span of 13 bases. The CDR3 covers 13 residues. The CDR3 DNA follows: TGTGCCAGCAGCTCCCAGCCTCCGCGTGAGCAGTTCTTC. Protein product: CASSSQPPREQFF.

The chain recombines TRBV3-1 (or the pseudogene TRBV3-2) with TRBJ1-3; D call uncertain. Trimming cost V 8 bases and J 0 bases, with 23 bases left between them. Germline loops: CDR1 LGHDT, CDR2 YNNKEL (reference sequence). The CDR3 runs to 18 residues. The CDR3 DNA reads as TGTGCCAGCGACTACGAGGGAGGGAGGACTCGCTCTGGAAACACCATATATTTT. Translation gives CASDYEGGRTRSGNTIYF.

The J gene is TRBJ2-1, the V gene TRBV7-2, with 8 bases aligning to TRBD2. This CDR3 is 15 amino acids long. Trimming took 5 bases from V and 3 from J; bases not matched to a gene: 6. The germline gives CDR1 SGHTA, CDR2 FQGNSA. DNA for the CDR3: TGTGCCAGCAGCGTGGGGACTAGAATCTACAATGAGCAGTTCTTC. Amino acids: CASSVGTRIYNEQFF.

J is TRBJ2-1 and V is TRBV28; D uncertain. Germline V gives CDR1 MDHEN, CDR2 SYDVKM. This CDR3 comprises 12 residues. Between the trimmed V and J ends, which lost 1 base and 13 bases, there was a span of 11 bases. CDR3 residues: CASSLLQVYQFF. The CDR3 DNA is TGTGCCAGCAGTTTATTGCAGGTATATCAGTTCTTC.

This clone was seen only once. The V and J genes are TRBV5-6 and TRBJ2-3; TRBD1 is a possible D gene (6 bases). Per germline, CDR1 SGHDT and CDR2 YYEEEE. CDR3 length equals 12 residues. Trimming stripped 3 bases from V and 10 bases from J, with 12 bases between. The CDR3 loop reads CASSSLGTPQYF. The DNA for the CDR3 is TGTGCCAGCAGCTCCCTCGGGACACCGCAGTATTTT.

The chain joins TRBV9 to TRBJ2-1; weak D call: TRBD2 (5 bases). The CDR3 covers 16 residues. The V gene's germline CDR1 is SGDLS and CDR2 YYNGEE. Trimming shortened V by 0 bases and J by 0 bases, and 10 bases separated the two germline ends. CDR3 coding DNA: TGTGCCAGCAGCGTAGCGGGAAGAAGCTCCTACAATGAGCAGTTCTTC. The encoded protein is CASSVAGRSSYNEQFF.

This chain links TRBV7-9 with TRBJ2-7, with 9 bases lining up with TRBD1. The junction had 5 bases not matched to a gene; V was cut back by 5 bases and J by 3 bases. Germline assignment: CDR1 SEHNR and CDR2 FQNEAQ (reference sequence). The CDR3 is made up of 14 amino acids. This CDR3 reads CASSTTGGYYEQYF. Here the CDR3 DNA reads TGTGCCAGCAGCACGACAGGGGGATACTACGAGCAGTACTTC.

The genes are TRBV7-9 and TRBJ2-1; the match to TRBD2 covers 9 bases. Per germline, CDR1 SEHNR and CDR2 FQNEAQ (reference sequence). V lost 5 bases to trimming and J lost 7 bases; unmatched junction nucleotides: 9. The CDR3 has 15 amino acids. CDR3: CASSPGLASWNEQFF. CDR3 bases: TGTGCCAGCAGCCCAGGACTAGCGTCTTGGAATGAGCAGTTCTTC.

V and J are TRBV10-2 and TRBJ1-3, with D possibly matching TRBD1 (5 bases). V was pared by 8 bases and J by 2 bases, with 13 bases between. CDR3 length: 14 amino acids. From germline, CDR1 is WSHSY and CDR2 SAAADI. The CDR3 bases are TGCGCCAGCGTCAGGGAGGTAGCTGGAAACACCATATATTTT. Its translation: CASVREVAGNTIYF.

The CDR3 nucleotides are TGCGCCAGCAGCCAAGATCTGCGAACTGAAGCTTTCTTT. It codes for CASSQDLRTEAFF. The chain carries TRBV4-1 and TRBJ1-1; D uncertain. Germline CDR1 is MGHRA and CDR2 is YSYEKL. V gave up 0 bases and J gave up 5 bases, with 7 bases separating them. The CDR3 is made up of 13 amino acids.

The chain is built from TRBV11-2 and TRBJ2-2, with 7 positions matching TRBD2. J was trimmed by 6 bases and V by 2 bases; bases with no gene match: 9. Germline V gene data show CDR1 as SGHAT and CDR2 as FQNNGV. CDR3 length equals 16 residues. CDR3 amino acids: CASSLSGGPFPGELFF. Here the CDR3 DNA reads TGTGCCAGCAGCTTATCGGGGGGTCCTTTTCCCGGGGAGCTGTTTTTT.

The genes are TRBV29-1 and TRBJ2-7; 10 bases map to TRBD1. The germline V gene has CDR1 SQVTM and CDR2 ANQGSEA. CDR3 size: 16 residues. With 3 bases clipped from V and 2 bases from J, the junction kept 10 bases outside the gene matches. Here the CDR3 reads CSVDDSGTGDAYEQYF. The CDR3 DNA reads TGCAGCGTTGACGATTCGGGGACAGGGGATGCCTACGAGCAGTACTTC.

The J gene is TRBJ2-2, the V gene TRBV7-8; 11 positions match TRBD2. This CDR3 is built from 17 residues. The germline V gene has CDR1 SGHVS and CDR2 FQNEAQ. J lost 0 bases, V lost 7 bases, and 7 bases had no gene match. Here the CDR3 reads CASTRTSGSANTGELFF. CDR3 sequence (DNA): TGTGCCAGCACGCGGACTAGCGGGTCCGCGAACACCGGGGAGCTGTTTTTT.

This CDR3 is CASSTGPSGRVETQYF. DNA of the CDR3: TGTGCCAGCAGTACTGGCCCTAGCGGGAGGGTCGAGACCCAGTACTTC. V is TRBV27 and J is TRBJ2-5; 12 nucleotides line up with TRBD2. Germline values: CDR1 MNHEY, CDR2 SMNVEV (reference sequence). The CDR3 runs to 16 residues. J was trimmed by 5 bases and V by 5 bases; bases with no gene match: 9.

The chain links TRBV7-3 to TRBJ1-2; a weak D match, TRBD1 (6 bases). The germline CDR1 and CDR2 sequences are SGHTA and FQGTGA. The length of the CDR3 is 17 residues. V lost 5 bases to trimming and J lost 4 bases, with 23 bases between them. The CDR3, as DNA: TGTGCCAGCAGCCTGGCAGGACAGACCCTCGGGTTCTATGGCTACACCTTC. Protein sequence: CASSLAGQTLGFYGYTF.

The V and J genes are TRBV7-2 and TRBJ1-5; D perhaps matches TRBD1 (5 bases). Germline CDR1 reads SGHTA; CDR2 reads FQGNSA. The CDR3 length is 15 residues. Trimming took 0 bases from V and 5 from J, leaving 11 bases between them. The CDR3 coding sequence is TGTGCCAGCAGCTTAGCTTTGGGGGGTGATCAGCCCCAGCATTTT. This gives the protein CASSLALGGDQPQHF.